A single sample is the source of the 31 T cell receptor beta chains below, sequenced in a study of CD8 T cells in Susac syndrome. Random hexamers primed reverse transcription of 0.5 to 1 ug RNA. TCRdb analysed the immunoSEQ multiplex PCR reads with MiXCR anew, one entry per CDR3 protein. The sample records just over 150,000 distinct CDR3 sequences, less than 97% being singletons. Sequenced: CD8+ T cells from PBMCs. These receptor sequences come from a human donor with multiple sclerosis.

The chain recombines TRBV6-1 with TRBJ2-7; no clear D gene. The CDR3 runs 15 residues. Between the trimmed V and J ends, which lost 0 bases and 3 bases, there was a span of 12 bases. The germline V gene encodes CDR1 MNHNS and CDR2 SASEGT. This chain's CDR3 is CASSEALRGGYEQYF. The CDR3 DNA follows: TGTGCCAGCAGTGAAGCGCTTCGAGGCGGCTACGAGCAGTACTTC.

The chain employs TRBV10-3 and TRBJ2-5; D not resolved. Trimming left V 9 bases short and J 2 bases short, with 10 bases between. Germline CDR1 is ENHRY and CDR2 is SYGVKD. CDR3 length: 12 residues. The CDR3 region is CAIATEQETQYF. CDR3 bases: TGTGCCATAGCGACTGAACAAGAGACCCAGTACTTC.

J is TRBJ1-2 and V is TRBV29-1, with D maybe TRBD1 (5 bases). This CDR3 has 16 amino acids. Trimming shortened V by 2 bases and J by 3 bases, and 19 bases separated the two germline ends. Germline assignment: CDR1 SQVTM and CDR2 ANQGSEA. CDR3 loop: CSVEPGRGDPHYGYTF. CDR3 bases: TGCAGCGTTGAACCCGGTCGAGGGGACCCTCACTATGGCTACACCTTC.

The genes are TRBV20-1 and TRBJ1-1; maybe TRBD1 (6 bases). CDR3 length: 14 residues. Looked up from germline, CDR1 is DFQATT and CDR2 is SNEGSKA (reference sequence). The V and J ends lost 5 bases and 5 bases respectively, with 18 bases between them. In nucleotides, the CDR3 is TGCAGTGCTTTCCGGGACATCCGCGGTACTGAAGCTTTCTTT. Its protein product is CSAFRDIRGTEAFF.

The CDR3 DNA sequence: TGTGCCAGCTCACCGACCGGGACAGCAACCTACGAGCAGTACTTC. Translating it yields CASSPTGTATYEQYF. The chain is built from TRBV18 and TRBJ2-7, with TRBD1 matching over 7 bases. The J segment lost 2 bases and the V segment lost 3 bases, leaving 7 bases of the junction unmatched. The CDR3 covers 15 residues. Germline CDR1 KGHSH, CDR2 LQKENI.

V and J are TRBV5-6 and TRBJ1-2; D unresolved. The CDR3 length is 12 residues. V lost 0 bases, J lost 8 bases, and 8 bases lay in between. CDR1 and CDR2 from the germline V gene are SGHDT and YYEEEE. The CDR3 reads CASSLAVGGYTF. CDR3 DNA: TGTGCCAGCAGCTTGGCCGTAGGCGGCTACACCTTC.

The rearrangement uses TRBV27 and TRBJ2-6; TRBD1 matches at 7 bases. The CDR3 consists of 13 residues. Germline V gives CDR1 MNHEY, CDR2 SMNVEV (reference sequence). V was pared by 6 bases and J by 12 bases, with 8 bases of the junction left unmatched. As DNA, the CDR3 is TGTGCCAGCAGCCTGGGACAGCTGAGCGTCCTGACTTTC. Translated: CASSLGQLSVLTF.

The rearrangement uses TRBV30 and TRBJ2-7; 8 nucleotides match TRBD1. CDR3 length equals 15 residues. V dropped 1 base and J dropped 2; count of bases not matched to a gene: 7. Germline assignment: CDR1 GTSNPN and CDR2 SVGIG (reference sequence). As DNA, the CDR3 is TGTGCCTGGAGTGGAGGACAGGGTAGTCCCTACGAGCAGTACGTC. This sequence encodes CAWSGGQGSPYEQYV.

J is TRBJ2-1 and V is TRBV12-3 or TRBV12-4; D is tentatively TRBD1 or TRBD2 (5 bases each). The CDR3 runs 15 residues. Trimming removed 6 bases from V and 5 bases from J, with 17 bases in between. As DNA, the CDR3 is TGTGCCAGCAGCCCACCTGGGGGTAGCGACAATGAGCAGTTCTTC. Translated: CASSPPGGSDNEQFF.

The J gene is TRBJ1-2, the V gene TRBV7-9; 7 bases align to TRBD1. Germline CDR1 reads SEHNR; CDR2 reads FQNEAQ (reference sequence). V gave up 5 bases and J gave up 0 bases; unmatched junction bases: 12. This CDR3 is 17 amino acids long. The CDR3 spells CASSPLTRGGPNYGYTF. As DNA, the CDR3 is TGTGCCAGCAGCCCCCTCACGAGAGGGGGCCCTAACTATGGCTACACCTTC.

The sample holds one count of this clonotype. The J gene is TRBJ2-1, the V gene TRBV7-9; 9 bases are a match to TRBD2. With V trimmed by 1 base and J by 10 bases, 8 bases remained unmatched. The CDR3 extends over 15 amino acids. Germline V gives CDR1 SEHNR, CDR2 FQNEAQ (reference sequence). The CDR3 reads CASSLDTAGGREQFF. In DNA, the CDR3 is TGTGCCAGCAGCTTAGACACGGCGGGGGGGCGAGAGCAGTTCTTC.

This clonotype occurred once. This chain links TRBV15 with TRBJ2-1; D call uncertain. This CDR3 spans 15 amino acids. V lost 1 base and J lost 6, with 13 bases in between. In germline, CDR1 is LNHNV, CDR2 YYDKDF (reference sequence). CDR3 in amino acids: CATSRARGRANEQFF. DNA of the CDR3: TGTGCCACCAGCAGAGCCCGTGGCCGGGCCAATGAGCAGTTCTTC.

The chain has TRBV20-1 and TRBJ2-1, with D possibly being TRBD2 (5 bases). CDR1 and CDR2 from the germline V gene are DFQATT and SNEGSKA (reference sequence). The CDR3 is 11 residues long. Trimming left V 8 bases short and J 5 bases short, with 10 bases between. The CDR3 region has the DNA TGCAGTACGGAGGAAGACAATGAGCAGTTCTTC. This codes for CSTEEDNEQFF.

V and J are TRBV20-1 and TRBJ2-1; 9 bases agree with TRBD2. CDR1 and CDR2 from the germline V gene are DFQATT and SNEGSKA (reference sequence). V shed 0 bases and J 2 bases; nucleotides not matched to a gene: 20. There are 21 residues in the CDR3. This chain's CDR3 is CSAREHGTSGSSHPTYNEQFF. The CDR3, as DNA: TGCAGTGCTAGAGAGCATGGTACTAGCGGGTCGTCCCATCCAACCTACAATGAGCAGTTCTTC.

The chain joins TRBV13 to TRBJ2-5; TRBD2 aligns across 7 bases. The CDR3 length is 14 residues. V shed 5 bases and J 1 base; nucleotides not matched to a gene: 4. CDR1 is PRHDT and CDR2 is FYEKMQ in the germline V gene (reference sequence). The CDR3 loop reads CASSVRLAQETQYF. DNA of the CDR3: TGTGCCAGCAGCGTCAGACTAGCCCAAGAGACCCAGTACTTC.

The chain's CDR3 is CSASAGIGYTF. CDR3 nucleotides: TGCAGTGCTAGTGCCGGGATTGGCTACACCTTC. The rearrangement uses TRBV20-1 and TRBJ1-2; D not certain. V was trimmed by 3 bases and J by 7 bases, leaving 9 bases between them. Germline loops: CDR1 DFQATT, CDR2 SNEGSKA (reference sequence). The CDR3 consists of 11 residues.

The chain couples TRBV12-3 or TRBV12-4 to TRBJ2-1, with a weak D call TRBD2 (5 bases). Trimming removed 8 bases from V and 8 bases from J, with 13 bases in between. CDR3 length equals 12 residues. The CDR3 coding sequence is TGTGCCAGCCGACTAAAGACCGATGAGCAGTTCTTC. Protein sequence: CASRLKTDEQFF.

The J gene is TRBJ2-7, the V gene TRBV15; D ambiguous. V gave up 1 base and J gave up 2 bases, with 9 bases separating them. The CDR3 consists of 14 residues. Germline CDR1 reads LNHNV; CDR2 reads YYDKDF (reference sequence). As DNA, the CDR3 is TGTGCCACCAGCAGAGTAGGGATAACCTACGAGCAGTACTTC. It is translated as CATSRVGITYEQYF.

This clonotype was recorded only once. This chain joins TRBV3-1 and TRBJ2-7; D not certain. This CDR3 has 13 amino acids. The germline CDR1 and CDR2 sequences are LGHDT and YNNKEL (reference sequence). The V end was cut by 1 base, the J end by 3 bases, with 7 bases between. The CDR3 spells CASSQATDYEQYF. CDR3 in DNA: TGTGCCAGCAGCCAAGCAACGGACTACGAGCAGTACTTC.

This clonotype came up a few times. The V call is TRBV6-1, the J call TRBJ1-1, with D perhaps matching TRBD1 (6 bases). Germline V gene lookup returns CDR1 MNHNS and CDR2 SASEGT. This CDR3 has 15 amino acids. Trimming removed 5 bases at V and 7 bases at J, with 20 bases between. The CDR3 DNA reads TGTGCCAGCAGTCCCCGCGCAGGGGCTGGTATTGAAGCTTTCTTT. It specifies CASSPRAGAGIEAFF.

The chain is built from TRBV12-5 and TRBJ1-1, with D possibly TRBD1 on 5 matching bases. Deletions cut 3 bases from V and 1 base from J, with 12 bases between. Germline V gives CDR1 LGHNT, CDR2 FRNRAP. The CDR3 spans 15 residues. The CDR3 reads CASGFQQAENTEAFF. The CDR3 nucleotides are TGTGCTAGTGGTTTCCAACAGGCGGAGAACACTGAAGCTTTCTTT. Full variable domain (missing parts from reference TRBV12-5 and TRBJ1-1): DARVTQTPRHKVTEMGQEVTMRCQPILGHNTVFWYRQTMMQGLELLAYFRNRAPLDDSGMPKDRFSAEMPDATLATLKIQPSEPRDSAVYFCASGFQQAENTEAFFGQGTRLTVV.

This clonotype occurred once. V usage is TRBV12-3 or TRBV12-4 and J usage is TRBJ2-5; D is unclear. V gave up 5 bases and J gave up 1 base, with 11 bases separating them. This CDR3 has 14 amino acids. Here the CDR3 reads CASSPRMSQETQYF. CDR3 sequence (DNA): TGTGCCAGCAGTCCTCGGATGTCCCAAGAGACCCAGTACTTC.

The CDR3 is CASSQLDREYGYTF. CDR3 nucleotide sequence: TGCGCCAGCAGCCAGCTCGACAGGGAGTATGGCTACACCTTC. This chain links TRBV4-1 with TRBJ1-2; 7 bases map to TRBD1. With V trimmed by 3 bases and J by 5 bases, 6 bases remained unmatched. This CDR3 contains 14 residues. Germline CDR1 and CDR2: MGHRA and YSYEKL.

This chain links TRBV9 with TRBJ2-1; D may be TRBD2 (5 bases). Trimming shortened V by 3 bases and J by 0 bases, and 13 bases separated the two germline ends. The CDR3 loop spans 16 amino acids. Germline V gene sequence: CDR1 SGDLS, CDR2 YYNGEE. Here the CDR3 DNA reads TGTGCCAGCAGCGCCGAGGGCGTTGTCTCCTACAATGAGCAGTTCTTC. Translated, it gives CASSAEGVVSYNEQFF.

The J gene is TRBJ1-5, the V gene TRBV27; 8 bases are a match to TRBD1. Germline CDR1 MNHEY, CDR2 SMNVEV (reference sequence). The V segment lost 5 bases and the J segment 0 bases; nucleotides outside the gene matches: 15. This CDR3 is built from 19 residues. The CDR3 nucleotides read TGTGCCAGCAGTGCTATAGACAGGGGCAAACTCTATAGCAATCAGCCCCAGCATTTT. Its protein is CASSAIDRGKLYSNQPQHF.

The chain employs TRBV20-1 and TRBJ1-6; D gene ambiguous. This CDR3 has 15 amino acids. Per the germline V gene, CDR1 is DFQATT and CDR2 is SNEGSKA (reference sequence). V dropped 3 bases and J dropped 2 bases, with 11 bases sitting between them. The CDR3 loop reads CSASMGTAYNSPLHF. The CDR3 DNA is TGCAGTGCTAGTATGGGAACAGCCTATAATTCACCCCTCCACTTT.

The chain has TRBV7-2 and TRBJ2-3; D is undetermined. Germline lookup yields CDR1 SGHTA and CDR2 FQGNSA. This CDR3 is built from 15 residues. Trimming shortened V by 1 base and J by 0 bases, and 8 bases separated the two germline ends. The CDR3 loop reads CASSLGVQSTDTQYF. The CDR3 nucleotides are TGTGCCAGCAGCTTAGGAGTACAGAGCACAGATACGCAGTATTTT.

The V gene is TRBV27, the J gene TRBJ1-5; D gene unclear. This CDR3 region has 15 residues. Trimming removed 1 base at V and 4 bases at J, with 11 bases between. Germline CDR1 reads MNHEY; CDR2 reads SMNVEV (reference sequence). The CDR3 DNA reads TGTGCCAGCAGTTTATTCGCATCTACGAATCAGCCCCAGCATTTT. Translated, it gives CASSLFASTNQPQHF.

The V call is TRBV30, the J call TRBJ1-3; D unclear. Germline values: CDR1 GTSNPN, CDR2 SVGIG (reference sequence). The CDR3 is 13 residues long. V lost 1 base and J 2 bases, leaving 6 bases between the germline ends. The CDR3 reads CAWSGGTGNTIYF. CDR3 coding DNA: TGTGCCTGGAGTGGAGGGACTGGAAACACCATATATTTT.

This sequence joins TRBV9 and TRBJ2-7; D is unresolved. CDR3 length: 13 residues. The germline V gene has CDR1 SGDLS and CDR2 YYNGEE. Deletions cut 0 bases from V and 0 bases from J, with 4 bases between. Here the CDR3 reads CASSVGSSYEQYF. The CDR3 DNA reads as TGTGCCAGCAGCGTAGGGAGCTCCTACGAGCAGTACTTC. Filled out from reference TRBV9 and TRBJ2-7, the complete variable domain reads DSGVTQTPKHLITATGQRVTLRCSPRSGDLSVYWYQQSLDQGLQFLIQYYNGEERAKGNILERFSAQQFPDLHSELNLSSLELGDSALYFCASSVGSSYEQYFGPGTRLTVT.

This clonotype appeared a single time. The chain joins TRBV3-1 to TRBJ2-3; D remains unclear. The CDR3 runs to 16 residues. V shed 3 bases and J shed 0 bases, with 13 bases lying between them. Germline V gene data show CDR1 as LGHDT and CDR2 as YNNKEL (reference sequence). The CDR3 reads CASSHPGETSTDTQYF. Written as DNA, the CDR3 is TGTGCCAGCAGCCACCCCGGTGAGACCAGCACAGATACGCAGTATTTT.